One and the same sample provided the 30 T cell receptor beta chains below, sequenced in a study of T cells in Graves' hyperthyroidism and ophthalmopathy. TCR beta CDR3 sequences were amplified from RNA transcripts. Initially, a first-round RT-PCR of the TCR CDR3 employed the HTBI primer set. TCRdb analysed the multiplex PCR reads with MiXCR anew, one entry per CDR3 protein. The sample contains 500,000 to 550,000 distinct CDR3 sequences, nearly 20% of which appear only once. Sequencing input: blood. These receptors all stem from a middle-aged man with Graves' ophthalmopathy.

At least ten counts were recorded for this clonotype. The CDR3, as DNA: TGTGCCAGCAGTTACTCTGGGGCCAACGTCCTGACTTTC. Protein: CASSYSGANVLTF. The rearrangement joins TRBV6-2 or TRBV6-3 to TRBJ2-6; the D is unclear. The CDR3 has 13 amino acids. Per germline, CDR1 MNHEY and CDR2 SVGEGT. Trimming shortened V by 0 bases and J by 3 bases, and 0 bases separated the two germline ends.

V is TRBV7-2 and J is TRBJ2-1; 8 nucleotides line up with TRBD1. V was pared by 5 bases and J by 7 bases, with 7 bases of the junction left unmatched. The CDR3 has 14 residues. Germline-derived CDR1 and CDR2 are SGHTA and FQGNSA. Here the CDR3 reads CASSAPGGRNEQFF. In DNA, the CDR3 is TGTGCCAGCAGCGCCCCAGGGGGCCGGAATGAGCAGTTCTTC.

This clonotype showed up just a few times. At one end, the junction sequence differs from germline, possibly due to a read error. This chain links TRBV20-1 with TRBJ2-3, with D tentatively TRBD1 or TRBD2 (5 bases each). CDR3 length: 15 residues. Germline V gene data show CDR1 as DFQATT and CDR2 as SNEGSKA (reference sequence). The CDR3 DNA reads TGCAGTGCTACCAGGGCCGGGATCGGCACAGATGCGCAGTATTTT. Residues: CSATRAGIGTDAQYF.

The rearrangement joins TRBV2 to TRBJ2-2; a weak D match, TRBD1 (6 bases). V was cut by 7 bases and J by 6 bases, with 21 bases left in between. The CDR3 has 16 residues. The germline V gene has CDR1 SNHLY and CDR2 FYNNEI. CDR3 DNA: TGTGCCAGCACTTCACGACAGGATTGGGTAGCCGGGGAGCTGTTTTTT. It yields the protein CASTSRQDWVAGELFF.

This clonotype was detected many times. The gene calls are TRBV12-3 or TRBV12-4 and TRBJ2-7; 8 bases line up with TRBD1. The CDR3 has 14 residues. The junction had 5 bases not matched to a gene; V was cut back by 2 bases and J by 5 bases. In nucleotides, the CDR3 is TGTGCCAGCAGTTTATCCGGACAGGGCCACGAGCAGTACTTC. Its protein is CASSLSGQGHEQYF.

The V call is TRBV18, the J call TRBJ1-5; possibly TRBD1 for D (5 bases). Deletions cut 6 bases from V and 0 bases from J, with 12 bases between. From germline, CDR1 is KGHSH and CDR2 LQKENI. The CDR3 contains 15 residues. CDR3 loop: CASSPGHDSNQPQHF. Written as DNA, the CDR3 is TGTGCCAGCTCCCCAGGACACGATAGCAATCAGCCCCAGCATTTT.

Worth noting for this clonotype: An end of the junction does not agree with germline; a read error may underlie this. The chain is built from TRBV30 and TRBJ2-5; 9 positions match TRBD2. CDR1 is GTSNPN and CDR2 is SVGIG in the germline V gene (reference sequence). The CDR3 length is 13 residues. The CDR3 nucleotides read TGTGCCTCCCAAATAGCGGGAGTCGGGGGTAGGCACTTC. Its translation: CASQIAGVGGRHF.

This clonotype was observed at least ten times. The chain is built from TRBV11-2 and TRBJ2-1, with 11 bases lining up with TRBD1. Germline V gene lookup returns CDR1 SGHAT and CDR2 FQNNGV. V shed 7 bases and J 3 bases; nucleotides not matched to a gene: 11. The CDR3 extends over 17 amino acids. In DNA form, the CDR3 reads TGTGCCAGCATCCCGACCTCCGGGACAGGGGGCTACAATGAGCAGTTCTTC. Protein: CASIPTSGTGGYNEQFF.

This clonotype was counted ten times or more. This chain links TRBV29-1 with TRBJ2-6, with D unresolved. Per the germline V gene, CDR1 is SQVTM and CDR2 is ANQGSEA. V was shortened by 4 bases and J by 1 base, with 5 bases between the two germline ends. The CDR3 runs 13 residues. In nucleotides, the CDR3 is TGCAGCGTTGTAGAGTCTGGGGCCAACGTCCTGACTTTC. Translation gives CSVVESGANVLTF.

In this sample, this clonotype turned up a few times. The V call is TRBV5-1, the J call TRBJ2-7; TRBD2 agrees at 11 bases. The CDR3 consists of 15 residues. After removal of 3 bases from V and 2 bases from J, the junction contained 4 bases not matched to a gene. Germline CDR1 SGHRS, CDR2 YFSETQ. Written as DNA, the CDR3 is TGCGCCAGCAGCTCTCTAGCGGGAGGCACCTACGAGCAGTACTTC. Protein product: CASSSLAGGTYEQYF.

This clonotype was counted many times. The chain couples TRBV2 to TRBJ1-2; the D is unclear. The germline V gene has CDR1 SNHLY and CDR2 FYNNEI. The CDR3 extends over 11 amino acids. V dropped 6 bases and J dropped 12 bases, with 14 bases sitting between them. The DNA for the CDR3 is TGTGCCAGCAGGGTGGCGGCCCACGACACCTTC. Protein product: CASRVAAHDTF.

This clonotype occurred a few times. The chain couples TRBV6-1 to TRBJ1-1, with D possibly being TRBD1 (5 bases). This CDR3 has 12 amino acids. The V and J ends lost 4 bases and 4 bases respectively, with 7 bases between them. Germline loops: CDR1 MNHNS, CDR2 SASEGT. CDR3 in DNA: TGTGCCAGCAGTGTGACAGCCACTGAAGCTTTCTTT. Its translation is CASSVTATEAFF.

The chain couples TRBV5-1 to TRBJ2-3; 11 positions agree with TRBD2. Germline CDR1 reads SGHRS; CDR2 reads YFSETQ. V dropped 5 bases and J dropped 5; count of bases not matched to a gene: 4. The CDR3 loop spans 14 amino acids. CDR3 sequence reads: CASRRGTSGDTQYF. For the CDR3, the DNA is TGCGCCAGCAGGAGGGGGACTAGCGGAGATACGCAGTATTTT.

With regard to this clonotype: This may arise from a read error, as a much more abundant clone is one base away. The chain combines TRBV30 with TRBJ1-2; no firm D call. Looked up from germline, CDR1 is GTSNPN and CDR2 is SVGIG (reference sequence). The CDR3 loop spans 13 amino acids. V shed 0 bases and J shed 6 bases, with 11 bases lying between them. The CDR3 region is CAWSVSPWDGYTF. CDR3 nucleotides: TGTGCCTGGAGTGTTAGCCCCTGGGATGGCTACACCTTC.

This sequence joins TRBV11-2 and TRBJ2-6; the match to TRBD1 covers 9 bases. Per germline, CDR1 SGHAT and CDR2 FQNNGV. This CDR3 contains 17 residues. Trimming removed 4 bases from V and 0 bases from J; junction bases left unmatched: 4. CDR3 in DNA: TGTGCCAGCAGCTACGGACAGGGGCACTCTGGGGCCAACGTCCTGACTTTC. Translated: CASSYGQGHSGANVLTF. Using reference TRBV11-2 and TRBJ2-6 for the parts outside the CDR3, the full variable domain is EAGVAQSPRYKIIEKRQSVAFWCNPISGHATLYWYQQILGQGPKLLIQFQNNGVVDDSQLPKDRFSAERLKGVDSTLKIQPAKLEDSAVYLCASSYGQGHSGANVLTFGAGSRLTVL.

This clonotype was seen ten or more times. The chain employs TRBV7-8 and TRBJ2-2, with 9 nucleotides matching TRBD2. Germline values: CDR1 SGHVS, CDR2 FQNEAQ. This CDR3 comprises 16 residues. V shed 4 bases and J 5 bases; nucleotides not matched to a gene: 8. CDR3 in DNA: TGTGCCAGCAGCTCTAGGCGGGGGGGCCAAACCGGGGAGCTGTTTTTT. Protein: CASSSRRGGQTGELFF.

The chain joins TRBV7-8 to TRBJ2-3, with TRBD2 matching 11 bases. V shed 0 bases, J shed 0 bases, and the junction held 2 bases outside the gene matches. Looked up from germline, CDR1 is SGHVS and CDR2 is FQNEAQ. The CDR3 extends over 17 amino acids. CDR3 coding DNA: TGTGCCAGCAGCTTAGCGGCTAGCGGGGGGAGCACAGATACGCAGTATTTT. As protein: CASSLAASGGSTDTQYF.

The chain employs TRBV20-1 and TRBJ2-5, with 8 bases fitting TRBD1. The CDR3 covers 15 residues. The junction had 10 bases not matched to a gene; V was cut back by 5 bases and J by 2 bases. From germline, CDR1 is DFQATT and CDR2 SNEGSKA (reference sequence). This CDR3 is CSALPKTGVQETQYF. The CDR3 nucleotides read TGCAGTGCTCTCCCAAAGACAGGGGTTCAAGAGACCCAGTACTTC.

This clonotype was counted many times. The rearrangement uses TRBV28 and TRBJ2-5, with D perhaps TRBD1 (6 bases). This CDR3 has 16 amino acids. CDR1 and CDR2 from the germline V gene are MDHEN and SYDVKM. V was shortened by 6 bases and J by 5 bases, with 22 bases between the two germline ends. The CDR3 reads CASRLSLRGRRETQYF. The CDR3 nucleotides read TGTGCCAGCAGACTCAGCCTCAGGGGACGGAGGGAGACCCAGTACTTC.

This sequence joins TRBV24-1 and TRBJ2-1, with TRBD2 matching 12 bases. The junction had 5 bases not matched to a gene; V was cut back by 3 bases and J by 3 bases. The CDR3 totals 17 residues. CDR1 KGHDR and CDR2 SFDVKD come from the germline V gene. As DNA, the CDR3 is TGTGCCACCAGTGATCGGACTAGCGGGAAAAACTACAATGAGCAGTTCTTC. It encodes CATSDRTSGKNYNEQFF.

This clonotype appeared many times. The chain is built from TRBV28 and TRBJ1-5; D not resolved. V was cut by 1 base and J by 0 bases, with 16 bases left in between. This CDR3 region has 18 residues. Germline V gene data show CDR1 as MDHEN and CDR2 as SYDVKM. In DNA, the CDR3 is TGTGCCAGCAGTTTATCCCCATTTTTCCAAGATAGCAATCAGCCCCAGCATTTT. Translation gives CASSLSPFFQDSNQPQHF.

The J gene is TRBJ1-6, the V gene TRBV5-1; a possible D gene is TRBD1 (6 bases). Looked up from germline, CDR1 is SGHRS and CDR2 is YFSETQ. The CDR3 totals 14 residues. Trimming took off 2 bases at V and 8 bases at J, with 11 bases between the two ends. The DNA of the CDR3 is TGCGCCAGCAGCTTACAGGGATTAGATTCACCCCTCCACTTT. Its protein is CASSLQGLDSPLHF.

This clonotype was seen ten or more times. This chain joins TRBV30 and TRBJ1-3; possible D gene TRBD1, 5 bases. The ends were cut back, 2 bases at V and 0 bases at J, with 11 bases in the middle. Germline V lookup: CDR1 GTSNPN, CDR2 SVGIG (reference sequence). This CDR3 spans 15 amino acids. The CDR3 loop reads CAWSRDSGSGNTIYF. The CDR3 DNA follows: TGTGCCTGGAGTAGGGACTCCGGCTCTGGAAACACCATATATTTT.

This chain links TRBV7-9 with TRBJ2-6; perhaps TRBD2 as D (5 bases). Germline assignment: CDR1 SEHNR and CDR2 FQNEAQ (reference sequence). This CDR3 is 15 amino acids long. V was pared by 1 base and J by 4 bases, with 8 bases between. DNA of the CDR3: TGTGCCAGCAGCTTAGGGAGGAGGGGGGCCAACGTCCTGACTTTC. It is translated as CASSLGRRGANVLTF.

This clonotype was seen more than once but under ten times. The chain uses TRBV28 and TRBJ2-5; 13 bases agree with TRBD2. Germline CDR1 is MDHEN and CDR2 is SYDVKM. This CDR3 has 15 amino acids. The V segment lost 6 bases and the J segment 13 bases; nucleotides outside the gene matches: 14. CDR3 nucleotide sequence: TGTGCCAGCAGCCGACTTGTCGGACTAGCGGGAGTACTGTACTTC. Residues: CASSRLVGLAGVLYF.

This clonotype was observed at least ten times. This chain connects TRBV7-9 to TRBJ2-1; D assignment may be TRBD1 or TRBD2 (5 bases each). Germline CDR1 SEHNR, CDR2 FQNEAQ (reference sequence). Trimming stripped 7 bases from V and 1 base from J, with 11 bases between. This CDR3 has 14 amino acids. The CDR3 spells CASNGASSYNEQFF. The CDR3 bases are TGTGCCAGCAACGGGGCTAGTTCCTACAATGAGCAGTTCTTC.

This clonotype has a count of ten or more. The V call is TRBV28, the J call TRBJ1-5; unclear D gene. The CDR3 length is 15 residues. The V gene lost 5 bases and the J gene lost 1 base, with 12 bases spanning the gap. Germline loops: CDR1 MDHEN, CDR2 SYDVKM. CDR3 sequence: CASSQGRWSNQPQHF. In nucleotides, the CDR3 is TGTGCCAGCAGTCAAGGGCGTTGGAGCAATCAGCCCCAGCATTTT.

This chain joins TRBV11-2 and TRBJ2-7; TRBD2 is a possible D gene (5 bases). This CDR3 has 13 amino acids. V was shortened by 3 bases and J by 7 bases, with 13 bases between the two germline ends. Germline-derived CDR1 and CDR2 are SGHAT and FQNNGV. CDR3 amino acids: CASSFTVREEQYF. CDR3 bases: TGTGCCAGCAGCTTCACGGTCCGGGAAGAGCAGTACTTC.

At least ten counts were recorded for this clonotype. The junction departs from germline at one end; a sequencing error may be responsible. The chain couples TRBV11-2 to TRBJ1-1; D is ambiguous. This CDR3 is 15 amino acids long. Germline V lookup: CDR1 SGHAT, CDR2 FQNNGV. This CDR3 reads CASSLDSTMNIEAFF. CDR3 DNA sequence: TGTGCCAGCAGCTTAGACAGCACCATGAACATTGAAGCTTTCTTT. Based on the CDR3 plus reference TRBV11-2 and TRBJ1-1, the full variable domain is EAGVAQSPRYKIIEKRQSVAFWCNPISGHATLYWYQQILGQGPKLLIQFQNNGVVDDSQLPKDRFSAERLKGVDSTLKIQPAKLEDSAVYLCASSLDSTMNIEAFFGQGTRLTVV.

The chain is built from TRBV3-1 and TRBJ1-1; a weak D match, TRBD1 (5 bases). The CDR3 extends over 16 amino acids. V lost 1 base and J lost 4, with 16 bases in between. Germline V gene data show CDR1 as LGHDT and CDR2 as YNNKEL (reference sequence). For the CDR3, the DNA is TGTGCCAGCAGCCAAGTTCCGGGGCGACGGGGCACTGAAGCTTTCTTT. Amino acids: CASSQVPGRRGTEAFF.